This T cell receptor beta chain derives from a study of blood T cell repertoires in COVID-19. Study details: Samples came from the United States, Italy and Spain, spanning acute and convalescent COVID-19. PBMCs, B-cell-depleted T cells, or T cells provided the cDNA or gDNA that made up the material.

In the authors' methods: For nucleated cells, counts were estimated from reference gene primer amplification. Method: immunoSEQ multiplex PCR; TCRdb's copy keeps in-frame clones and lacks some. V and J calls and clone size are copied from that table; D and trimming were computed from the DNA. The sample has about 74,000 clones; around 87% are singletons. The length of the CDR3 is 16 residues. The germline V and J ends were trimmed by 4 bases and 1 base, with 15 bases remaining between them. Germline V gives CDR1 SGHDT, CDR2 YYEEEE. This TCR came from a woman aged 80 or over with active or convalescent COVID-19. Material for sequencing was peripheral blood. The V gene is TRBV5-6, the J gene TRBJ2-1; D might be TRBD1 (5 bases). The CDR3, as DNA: TGTGCCAGCAGCGGCCCGTTATCAGGGTCCTACAATGAGCAGTTCTTC. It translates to CASSGPLSGSYNEQFF.